What follows are 28 T cell receptor beta chains derived from one specimen sequenced in a study of T cells after posttransplantation cyclophosphamide. A marrow graft followed busulfan-fludarabine conditioning, with cyclophosphamide on days +3 and +4. Data came from immunoSEQ multiplex PCR; TCRdb stores just in-frame clones and leaves some out. The sample has some 2,800 clones, under 80% seen once. This specimen consisted of PBMCs, obtained after allogeneic stem cell transplant with posttransplant cyclophosphamide. The receptors were sampled from a female patient aged 50-60 years who received an allogeneic stem cell transplant from a related donor, was CMV-positive, and had no GVHD. The T cells may come from the graft donor.

This clone has just a few counts. This chain's CDR3 is CASSPLYEQYF. Written as DNA, the CDR3 is TGTGCCAGCAGCCCTCTCTACGAGCAGTACTTC. This rearrangement joins TRBV6-6 to TRBJ2-7, with no clear D. The length of the CDR3 is 11 residues. CDR1 MNHNY and CDR2 SVGAGI come from the germline V gene (reference sequence). Trimming stripped 6 bases from V and 3 bases from J, with 6 bases between.

This clone came up once. The chain carries TRBV19 and TRBJ2-3, with 8 bases identical to TRBD2. Trimming removed 2 bases from V and 2 bases from J; junction bases left unmatched: 6. CDR1 is LNHDA and CDR2 is SQIVND in the germline V gene (reference sequence). The CDR3 is 16 residues long. DNA for the CDR3: TGTGCCAGTAGTATACCCCAGCGGGGGTACACAGATACGCAGTATTTT. Translated: CASSIPQRGYTDTQYF.

The J gene is TRBJ1-2, the V gene TRBV5-1, with D maybe TRBD1 (6 bases). Germline CDR1 is SGHRS and CDR2 is YFSETQ. V lost 0 bases and J lost 8, with 17 bases in between. The CDR3 consists of 15 residues. CDR3 nucleotides: TGCGCCAGCAGCTTGGAGCAGGGGAGCCTTAGGGGCTACACCTTC. This gives the protein CASSLEQGSLRGYTF. Based on the CDR3 plus reference TRBV5-1 and TRBJ1-2, the full variable domain is KAGVTQTPRYLIKTRGQQVTLSCSPISGHRSVSWYQQTPGQGLQFLFEYFSETQRNKGNFPGRFSGRQFSNSRSEMNVSTLELGDSALYLCASSLEQGSLRGYTFGSGTRLTVV.

The CDR3 reads CASSYGREYGYTF. The CDR3 coding sequence is TGTGCCAGCAGCTACGGCAGGGAATATGGCTACACCTTC. The J gene is TRBJ1-2, the V gene TRBV5-6; a weak D match, TRBD1 (5 bases). Germline V gene sequence: CDR1 SGHDT, CDR2 YYEEEE. CDR3 length: 13 residues. V was cut by 3 bases and J by 5 bases, with 11 bases left in between.

The chain links TRBV25-1 to TRBJ1-1; TRBD1 is a possible D gene (5 bases). V was shortened by 4 bases and J by 0 bases, with 9 bases between the two germline ends. This CDR3 is built from 14 residues. Germline V gives CDR1 MGHDK, CDR2 SYGVNS. The CDR3 sequence is CASSARTLNTEAFF. The CDR3 coding sequence is TGTGCCAGCAGTGCGAGGACACTGAACACTGAAGCTTTCTTT.

In its sample, this clone was seen once. The chain has TRBV6-5 and TRBJ1-1; no clear D gene. Between the trimmed V and J ends, which lost 6 bases and 4 bases, there was a span of 12 bases. The CDR3 is 13 amino acids. Germline CDR1 and CDR2: MNHEY and SVGAGI. The CDR3 protein is CASSRRESTEAFF. In DNA form, the CDR3 reads TGTGCCAGCAGCCGTAGAGAATCCACTGAAGCTTTCTTT.

The genes are TRBV29-1 and TRBJ2-1; TRBD2 matches at 11 bases. Looked up from germline, CDR1 is SQVTM and CDR2 is ANQGSEA. The J segment lost 9 bases and the V segment lost 7 bases, leaving 8 bases of the junction unmatched. This CDR3 is built from 13 residues. CDR3 region: CSAGLAGAAEQFF. In nucleotides, the CDR3 is TGCAGCGCAGGACTAGCGGGTGCGGCTGAGCAGTTCTTC.

The genes are TRBV19 and TRBJ2-5; a possible D gene is TRBD2 (6 bases). CDR3 length: 16 residues. CDR1 and CDR2 (germline): LNHDA, SQIVND (reference sequence). Trimming left V 4 bases short and J 0 bases short, with 15 bases between. The CDR3 here is CASSTALTSYQETQYF. CDR3 coding DNA: TGTGCCAGTAGTACCGCCCTTACTAGCTACCAAGAGACCCAGTACTTC.

The gene calls are TRBV6-1 and TRBJ1-5; 8 bases match TRBD1. This CDR3 is 14 amino acids long. Germline CDR1 reads MNHNS; CDR2 reads SASEGT. The trim removed 6 bases at V and 5 bases at J, leaving 6 bases unmatched. The CDR3 nucleotides read TGTGCCAGCAGGCCAGGGGGCAGGGATCAGCCCCAGCATTTT. Its protein product is CASRPGGRDQPQHF.

This sequence joins TRBV9 and TRBJ1-4, with TRBD1 identical over 8 bases. The CDR3 runs to 17 residues. Germline CDR1 and CDR2: SGDLS and YYNGEE. Losses at the gene ends were 0 bases for V and 8 bases for J; bases not matched to a gene: 12. The CDR3 coding sequence is TGTGCCAGCAGCGTAGAGGCAGGGGGCGCGGGAGACGAAAAACTGTTTTTT. Its protein is CASSVEAGGAGDEKLFF.

This clone appeared a single time. V and J are TRBV7-2 and TRBJ2-3; 8 bases line up with TRBD2. The CDR3 has 14 residues. Germline-derived CDR1 and CDR2 are SGHTA and FQGNSA. Unmatched junction bases numbered 1, after V lost 4 bases and J lost 1 base. CDR3 residues: CASSSTSGTDTQYF. The DNA for the CDR3 is TGTGCCAGCAGCTCGACTAGCGGCACAGATACGCAGTATTTT.

The chain uses TRBV20-1 and TRBJ1-2; possible D gene TRBD1, 5 bases. CDR3 length equals 10 residues. Germline-derived CDR1 and CDR2 are DFQATT and SNEGSKA (reference sequence). Between the trimmed V and J ends, which lost 0 bases and 12 bases, there was a span of 8 bases. CDR3 in amino acids: CSARENRNTF. Here the CDR3 DNA reads TGCAGTGCTAGAGAGAACAGGAACACCTTC.

This clone was recorded a few times. This rearrangement joins TRBV5-1 to TRBJ2-1, with D maybe TRBD2 (5 bases). Trimming stripped 3 bases from V and 2 bases from J, with 15 bases between. CDR3 length: 16 residues. Germline V gives CDR1 SGHRS, CDR2 YFSETQ. CDR3 sequence (DNA): TGCGCCAGCAGCTCCAACGAGGCGGGTGCCTACAATGAGCAGTTCTTC. Amino acids: CASSSNEAGAYNEQFF.

The chain links TRBV19 to TRBJ1-5; TRBD1 agrees at 10 bases. Per the germline V gene, CDR1 is LNHDA and CDR2 is SQIVND (reference sequence). The CDR3 length is 12 residues. The J segment lost 7 bases and the V segment lost 6 bases, leaving 0 bases of the junction unmatched. The CDR3 reads CASRTGGQPQHF. CDR3 in DNA: TGTGCCAGTAGGACAGGGGGCCAGCCCCAGCATTTT.

V and J are TRBV19 and TRBJ2-7; 7 bases align to TRBD2. The CDR3 sequence is 18 residues long. Germline V gene data show CDR1 as LNHDA and CDR2 as SQIVND (reference sequence). V shed 3 bases, J shed 0 bases, and the junction held 14 bases outside the gene matches. CDR3 amino acids: CASSIAPHDGGFSYEQYF. The DNA of the CDR3 is TGTGCCAGTAGTATCGCCCCACACGACGGGGGGTTCTCCTACGAGCAGTACTTC.

The CDR3 here is CASSLAPTGGTNTEAFF. The CDR3 coding sequence is TGTGCCAGCAGTTTGGCCCCTACAGGGGGCACGAACACTGAAGCTTTCTTT. The chain uses TRBV28 and TRBJ1-1, with 9 positions matching TRBD1. Germline V gives CDR1 MDHEN, CDR2 SYDVKM. CDR3 size: 17 residues. V shed 3 bases, J shed 1 base, and the junction held 9 bases outside the gene matches.

The chain recombines TRBV7-8 with TRBJ2-5, with 8 bases lining up with TRBD2. The last part of the DNA fits TRBJ2-7 better; the J call may be wrong. Germline V lookup: CDR1 SGHVS, CDR2 FQNEAQ. CDR3 size: 14 residues. The CDR3 region has the DNA TGTGCCAGCAGCTTAGCGGGGACTAGCTACGAGCAGTACTTC. Amino acid sequence: CASSLAGTSYEQYF.

The chain couples TRBV29-1 to TRBJ2-7, with 9 positions matching TRBD1. Germline values: CDR1 SQVTM, CDR2 ANQGSEA. V shed 6 bases and J 6 bases; nucleotides not matched to a gene: 12. This CDR3 contains 14 residues. The CDR3 here is CSVASTGGFSEQYF. CDR3 nucleotides: TGCAGCGTCGCGTCGACAGGGGGTTTCAGCGAGCAGTACTTC.

The chain joins TRBV5-7 to TRBJ1-2, with D possibly TRBD1 on 6 matching bases. TRBV5-7 is sorted into the ORF group, with uncertain function. V lost 6 bases to trimming and J lost 4 bases, with 13 bases between them. This CDR3 region has 13 residues. CDR3 sequence (DNA): TGTGCCAGCACCACGACAGGCCCCTATGGCTACACCTTC. Its translation is CASTTTGPYGYTF.

CDR3 DNA: TGTGCCTGGAGTCCCCTGAGGCTAGCGGGAGGGGGCACAGATACGCAGTATTTT. This codes for CAWSPLRLAGGGTDTQYF. The chain has TRBV30 and TRBJ2-3, with TRBD2 identical over 12 bases. The CDR3 sequence is 18 residues long. J lost 1 base, V lost 2 bases, and 10 bases had no gene match. In germline, CDR1 is GTSNPN, CDR2 SVGIG (reference sequence).

The V call is TRBV11-2, the J call TRBJ2-3, with 7 nucleotides matching TRBD1. The CDR3 contains 14 residues. CDR1 and CDR2 (germline): SGHAT, FQNNGV. The J segment lost 2 bases and the V segment lost 10 bases, leaving 9 bases of the junction unmatched. The CDR3 loop reads CATTQGPLTDTQYF. For the CDR3, the DNA is TGTGCCACCACACAGGGGCCTCTCACAGATACGCAGTATTTT. Full variable domain (missing parts from reference TRBV11-2 and TRBJ2-3): EAGVAQSPRYKIIEKRQSVAFWCNPISGHATLYWYQQILGQGPKLLIQFQNNGVVDDSQLPKDRFSAERLKGVDSTLKIQPAKLEDSAVYLCATTQGPLTDTQYFGPGTRLTVL.

The chain uses TRBV30 and TRBJ2-1; 10 bases line up with TRBD1. Trimming removed 2 bases from V and 0 bases from J; junction bases left unmatched: 7. CDR3 size: 17 residues. CDR1 and CDR2 from the germline V gene are GTSNPN and SVGIG (reference sequence). The CDR3 bases are TGTGCCTGGAGTCAACGGACAGGGGGAATCTCCTACAATGAGCAGTTCTTC. Residues: CAWSQRTGGISYNEQFF.

This sequence joins TRBV27 and TRBJ1-4; D may be TRBD1 (5 bases). Germline loops: CDR1 MNHEY, CDR2 SMNVEV (reference sequence). The CDR3 covers 15 residues. The V end lost 6 bases, the J end lost 6 bases, and 17 bases lay between the germline ends. As DNA, the CDR3 is TGTGCCAGCAGCCTGCGGGGGGTACGCTATGAAAAACTGTTTTTT. It is translated as CASSLRGVRYEKLFF.

This chain uses TRBV29-1 with TRBJ2-7; D possibly corresponds to TRBD1 (6 bases). The germline V gene encodes CDR1 SQVTM and CDR2 ANQGSEA. Trimming pared 3 bases from V and 5 bases from J, leaving 20 bases between. The CDR3 loop spans 15 amino acids. CDR3 bases: TGCAGCGTTGACCTAGGGGGTGGGGGCGGCAACGAGCAGTACTTC. This sequence encodes CSVDLGGGGGNEQYF.

This clone was picked up one time. The chain has TRBV7-2 and TRBJ1-5; no definite D call. Germline V gene sequence: CDR1 SGHTA, CDR2 FQGNSA. The CDR3 runs to 14 residues. Between the trimmed V and J ends, which lost 7 bases and 7 bases, there was a span of 17 bases. This CDR3 reads CASTNPISGQPQHF. In nucleotides, the CDR3 is TGTGCCAGCACCAATCCCATATCCGGGCAGCCCCAGCATTTT.

The gene calls are TRBV7-9 and TRBJ2-3; D is undetermined. The CDR3 runs 15 residues. Trimming took off 1 base at V and 3 bases at J, with 11 bases between the two ends. CDR1 SEHNR and CDR2 FQNEAQ come from the germline V gene (reference sequence). CDR3 protein: CASSLGQVETDTQYF. CDR3 bases: TGTGCCAGCAGCTTAGGGCAGGTCGAGACAGATACGCAGTATTTT.

By frequency in the sample, this clone is hyperexpanded. The chain recombines TRBV2 with TRBJ1-1; possible D gene TRBD1, 5 bases. The CDR3 spans 13 residues. V lost 6 bases and J 11 bases, leaving 19 bases between the germline ends. CDR1 is SNHLY and CDR2 is FYNNEI in the germline V gene. The CDR3 loop is CASRLGSGLGAFF. The CDR3, as DNA: TGTGCCAGCAGGCTGGGGTCAGGGCTCGGGGCTTTCTTT.

The J gene is TRBJ1-2, the V gene TRBV29-1; D is unclear. The V gene lost 3 bases and the J gene lost 6 bases, with 14 bases spanning the gap. Germline CDR1 and CDR2: SQVTM and ANQGSEA. The CDR3 is 13 residues long. The CDR3 DNA sequence: TGCAGCGTTGACAGCCTCCTCGGGGATGGCTACACCTTC. It yields the protein CSVDSLLGDGYTF.